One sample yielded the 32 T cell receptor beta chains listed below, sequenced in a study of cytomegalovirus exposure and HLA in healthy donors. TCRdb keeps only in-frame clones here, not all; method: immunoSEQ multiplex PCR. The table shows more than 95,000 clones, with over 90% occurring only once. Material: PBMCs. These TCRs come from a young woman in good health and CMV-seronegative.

CDR3 residues: CASSSQRVRLADTQYF. DNA of the CDR3: TGTGCCAGCAGTTCCCAGCGGGTGCGCTTGGCAGATACGCAGTATTTT. The V and J genes are TRBV28 and TRBJ2-3, with D perhaps TRBD2 (6 bases). Germline V gives CDR1 MDHEN, CDR2 SYDVKM. V was trimmed by 4 bases and J by 4 bases, leaving 18 bases between them. This CDR3 contains 16 residues.

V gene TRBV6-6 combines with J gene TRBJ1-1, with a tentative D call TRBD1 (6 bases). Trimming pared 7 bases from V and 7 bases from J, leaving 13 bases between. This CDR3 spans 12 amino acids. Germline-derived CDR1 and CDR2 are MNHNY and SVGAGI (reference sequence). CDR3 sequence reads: CASTWTAFEAFF. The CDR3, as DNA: TGTGCCAGCACCTGGACAGCCTTTGAAGCTTTCTTT.

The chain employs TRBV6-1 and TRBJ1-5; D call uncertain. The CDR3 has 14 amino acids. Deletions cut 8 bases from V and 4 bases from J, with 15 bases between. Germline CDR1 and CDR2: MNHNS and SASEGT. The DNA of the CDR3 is TGTGCCAGCGGCTTCGGGAGCACAAATCAGCCCCAGCATTTT. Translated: CASGFGSTNQPQHF.

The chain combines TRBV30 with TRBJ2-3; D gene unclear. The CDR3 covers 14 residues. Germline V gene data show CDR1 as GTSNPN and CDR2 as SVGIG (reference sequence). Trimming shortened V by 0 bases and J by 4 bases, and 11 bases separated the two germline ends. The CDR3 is CAWSVLPASDTQYF. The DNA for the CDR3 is TGTGCCTGGAGTGTACTACCGGCATCAGATACGCAGTATTTT.

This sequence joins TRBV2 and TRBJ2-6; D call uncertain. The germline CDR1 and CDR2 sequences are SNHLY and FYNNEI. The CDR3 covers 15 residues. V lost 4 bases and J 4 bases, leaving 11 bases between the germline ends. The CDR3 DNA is TGTGCCAGCAGTGTTACAGATTCCGGGGCCAACGTCCTGACTTTC. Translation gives CASSVTDSGANVLTF.

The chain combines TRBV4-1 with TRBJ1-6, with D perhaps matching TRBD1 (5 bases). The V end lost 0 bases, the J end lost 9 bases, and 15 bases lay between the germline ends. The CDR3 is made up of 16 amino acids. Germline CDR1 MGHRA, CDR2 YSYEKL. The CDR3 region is CASSQDQGRASSPLHF. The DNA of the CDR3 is TGCGCCAGCAGCCAAGATCAGGGCAGGGCAAGTTCACCCCTCCACTTT.

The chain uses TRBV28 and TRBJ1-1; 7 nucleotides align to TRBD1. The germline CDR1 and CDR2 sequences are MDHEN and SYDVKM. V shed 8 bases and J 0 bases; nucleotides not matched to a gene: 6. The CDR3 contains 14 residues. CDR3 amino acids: CASGLQGLNTEAFF. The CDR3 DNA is TGTGCCAGCGGATTACAGGGGCTGAACACTGAAGCTTTCTTT.

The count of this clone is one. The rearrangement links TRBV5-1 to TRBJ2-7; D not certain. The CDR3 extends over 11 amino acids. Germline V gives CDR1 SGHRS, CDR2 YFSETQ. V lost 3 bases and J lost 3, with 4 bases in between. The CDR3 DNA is TGCGCCAGCAGCTCCAACTACGAGCAGTACTTC. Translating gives CASSSNYEQYF.

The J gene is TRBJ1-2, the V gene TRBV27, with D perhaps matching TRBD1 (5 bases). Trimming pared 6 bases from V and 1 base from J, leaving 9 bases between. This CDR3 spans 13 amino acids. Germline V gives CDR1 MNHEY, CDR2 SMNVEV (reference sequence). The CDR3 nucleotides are TGTGCCAGCAGCTATGACAGTAACTATGGCTACACCTTC. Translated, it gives CASSYDSNYGYTF.

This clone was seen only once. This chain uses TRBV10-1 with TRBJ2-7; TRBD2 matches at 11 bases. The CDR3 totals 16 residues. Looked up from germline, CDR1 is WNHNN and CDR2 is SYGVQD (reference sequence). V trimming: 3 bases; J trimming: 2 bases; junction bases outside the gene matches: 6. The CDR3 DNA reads TGCGCCAGCAGTGAACTAGCGGGAGCATCTACCTACGAGCAGTACTTC. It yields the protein CASSELAGASTYEQYF.

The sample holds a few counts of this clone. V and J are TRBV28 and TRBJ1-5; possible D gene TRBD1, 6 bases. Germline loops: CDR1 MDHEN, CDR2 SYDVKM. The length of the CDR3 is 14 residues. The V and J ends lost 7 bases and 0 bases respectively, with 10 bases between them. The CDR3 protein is CASNQGNSNQPQHF. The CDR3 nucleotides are TGTGCCAGCAACCAGGGGAATAGCAATCAGCCCCAGCATTTT.

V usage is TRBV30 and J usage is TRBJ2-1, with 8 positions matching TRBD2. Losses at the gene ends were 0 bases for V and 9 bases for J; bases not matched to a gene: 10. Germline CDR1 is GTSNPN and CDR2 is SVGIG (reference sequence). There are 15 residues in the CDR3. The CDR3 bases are TGTGCCTGGAGTGTACAAACGGGGGGGGCCACTGAGCAGTTCTTC. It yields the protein CAWSVQTGGATEQFF.

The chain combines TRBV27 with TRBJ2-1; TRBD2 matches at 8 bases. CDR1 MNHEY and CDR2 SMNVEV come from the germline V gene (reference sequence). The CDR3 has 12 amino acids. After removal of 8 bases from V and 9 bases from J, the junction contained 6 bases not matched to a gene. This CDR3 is CASHSGTGEQFF. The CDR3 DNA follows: TGTGCCAGCCATAGCGGGACGGGTGAGCAGTTCTTC.

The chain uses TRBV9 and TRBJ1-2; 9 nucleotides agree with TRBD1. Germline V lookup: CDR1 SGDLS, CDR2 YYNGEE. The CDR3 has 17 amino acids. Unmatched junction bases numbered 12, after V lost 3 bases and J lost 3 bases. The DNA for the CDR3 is TGTGCCAGCAGCGAAACAGGGGGCGCCTTGATGGACTATGGCTACACCTTC. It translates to CASSETGGALMDYGYTF.

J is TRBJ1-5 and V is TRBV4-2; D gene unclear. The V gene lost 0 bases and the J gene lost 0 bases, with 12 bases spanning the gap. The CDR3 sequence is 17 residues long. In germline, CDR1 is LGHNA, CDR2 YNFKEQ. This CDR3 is CASSQETEGHSNQPQHF. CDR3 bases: TGTGCCAGCAGCCAAGAGACGGAGGGCCATAGCAATCAGCCCCAGCATTTT.

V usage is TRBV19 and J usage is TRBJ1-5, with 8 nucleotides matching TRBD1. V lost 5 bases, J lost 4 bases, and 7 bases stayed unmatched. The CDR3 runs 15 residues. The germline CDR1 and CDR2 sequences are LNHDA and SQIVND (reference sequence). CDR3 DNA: TGTGCCAGTAGTCTAGCAGGGGGCCTAAATCAGCCCCAGCATTTT. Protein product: CASSLAGGLNQPQHF. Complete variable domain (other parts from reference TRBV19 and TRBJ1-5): DGGITQSPKYLFRKEGQNVTLSCEQNLNHDAMYWYRQDPGQGLRLIYYSQIVNDFQKGDIAEGYSVSREKKESFPLTVTSAQKNPTAFYLCASSLAGGLNQPQHFGDGTRLSIL.

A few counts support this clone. For the CDR3, the DNA is TGTGCCTGGAATGACTTGACTAGCGGAACCTGGCGGGGTGAGCAGTTCTTC. It yields the protein CAWNDLTSGTWRGEQFF. V usage is TRBV30 and J usage is TRBJ2-1; 9 bases are shared with TRBD2. Per the germline V gene, CDR1 is GTSNPN and CDR2 is SVGIG (reference sequence). V lost 4 bases, J lost 9 bases, and 19 bases stayed unmatched. The CDR3 runs to 17 residues.

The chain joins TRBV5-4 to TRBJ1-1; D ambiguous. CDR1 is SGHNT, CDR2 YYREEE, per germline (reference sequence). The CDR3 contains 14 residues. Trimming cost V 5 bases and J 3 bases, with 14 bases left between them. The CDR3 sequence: CASRSFGGDTEAFF. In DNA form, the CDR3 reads TGTGCCAGCAGGTCTTTCGGCGGCGACACTGAAGCTTTCTTT.

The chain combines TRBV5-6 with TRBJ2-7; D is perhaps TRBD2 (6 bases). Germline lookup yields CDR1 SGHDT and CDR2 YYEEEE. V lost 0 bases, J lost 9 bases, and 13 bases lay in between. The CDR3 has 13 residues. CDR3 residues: CASSLGDSERQYF. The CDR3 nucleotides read TGTGCCAGCAGCTTGGGGGACTCCGAAAGGCAGTACTTC.

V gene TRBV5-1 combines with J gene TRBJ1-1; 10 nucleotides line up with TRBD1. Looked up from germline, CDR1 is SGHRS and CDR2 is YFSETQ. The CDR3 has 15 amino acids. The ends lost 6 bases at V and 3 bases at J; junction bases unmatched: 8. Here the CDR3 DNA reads TGCGCCAGCACTGTGACAGGGGGCGCGGACACTGAAGCTTTCTTT. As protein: CASTVTGGADTEAFF.

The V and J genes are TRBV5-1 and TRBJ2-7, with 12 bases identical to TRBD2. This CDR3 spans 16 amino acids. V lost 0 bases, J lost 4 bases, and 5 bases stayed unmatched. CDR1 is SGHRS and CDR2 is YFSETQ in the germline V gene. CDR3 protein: CASSLGTSGIRYEQYF. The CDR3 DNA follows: TGCGCCAGCAGCTTGGGGACTAGCGGGATTAGGTACGAGCAGTACTTC. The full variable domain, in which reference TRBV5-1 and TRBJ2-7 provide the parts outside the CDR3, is KAGVTQTPRYLIKTRGQQVTLSCSPISGHRSVSWYQQTPGQGLQFLFEYFSETQRNKGNFPGRFSGRQFSNSRSEMNVSTLELGDSALYLCASSLGTSGIRYEQYFGPGTRLTVT.

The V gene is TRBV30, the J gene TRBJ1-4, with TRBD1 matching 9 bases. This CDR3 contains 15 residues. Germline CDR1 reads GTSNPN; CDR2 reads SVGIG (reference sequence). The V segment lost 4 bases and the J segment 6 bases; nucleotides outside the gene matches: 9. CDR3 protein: CAWTRDRASYEKLFF. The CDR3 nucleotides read TGTGCCTGGACCAGGGACAGGGCTTCTTATGAAAAACTGTTTTTT. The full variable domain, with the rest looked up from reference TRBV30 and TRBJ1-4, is SQTIHQWPATLVQPVGSPLSLECTVEGTSNPNLYWYRQAAGRGLQLLFYSVGIGQISSEVPQNLSASRPQDRQFILSSKKLLLSDSGFYLCAWTRDRASYEKLFFGSGTQLSVL.

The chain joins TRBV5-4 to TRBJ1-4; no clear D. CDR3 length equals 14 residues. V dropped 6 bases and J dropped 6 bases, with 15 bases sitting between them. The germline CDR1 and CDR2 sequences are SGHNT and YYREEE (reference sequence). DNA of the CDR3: TGTGCCAGCAAGATAGACAATAGAGATGAAAAACTGTTTTTT. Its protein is CASKIDNRDEKLFF.

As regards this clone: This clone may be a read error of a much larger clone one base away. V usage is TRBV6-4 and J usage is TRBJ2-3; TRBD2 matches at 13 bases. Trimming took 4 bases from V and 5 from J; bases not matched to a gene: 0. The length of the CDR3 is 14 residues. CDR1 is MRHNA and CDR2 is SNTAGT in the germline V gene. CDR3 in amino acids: CASSGLAGGDTQYF. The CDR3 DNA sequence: TGTGCCAGCAGTGGACTAGCGGGAGGAGATACGCAGTATTTT.

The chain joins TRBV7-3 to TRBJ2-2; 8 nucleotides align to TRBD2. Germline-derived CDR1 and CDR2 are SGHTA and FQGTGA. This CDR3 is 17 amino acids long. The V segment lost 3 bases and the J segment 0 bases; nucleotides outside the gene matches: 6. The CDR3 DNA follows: TGTGCCAGCAGCTTGGGGGCAGCGGGAGCGAACACCGGGGAGCTGTTTTTT. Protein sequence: CASSLGAAGANTGELFF.

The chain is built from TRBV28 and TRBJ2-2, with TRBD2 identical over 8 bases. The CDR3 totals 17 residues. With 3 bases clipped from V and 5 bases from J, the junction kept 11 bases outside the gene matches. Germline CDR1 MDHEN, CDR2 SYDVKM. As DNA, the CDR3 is TGTGCCAGCAGTTTTCTTCCGGGAGGGAGAACTACCGGGGAGCTGTTTTTT. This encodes CASSFLPGGRTTGELFF.

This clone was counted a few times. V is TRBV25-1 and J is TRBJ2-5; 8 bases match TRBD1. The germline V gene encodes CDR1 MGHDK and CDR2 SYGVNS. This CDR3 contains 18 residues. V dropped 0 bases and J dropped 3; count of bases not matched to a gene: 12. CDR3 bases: TGTGCCAGCAGTGAATATCCCCTCGGACAGGGATGGGAAGAGACCCAGTACTTC. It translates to CASSEYPLGQGWEETQYF. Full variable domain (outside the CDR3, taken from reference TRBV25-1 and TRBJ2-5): EADIYQTPRYLVIGTGKKITLECSQTMGHDKMYWYQQDPGMELHLIHYSYGVNSTEKGDLSSESTVSRIRTEHFPLTLESARPSHTSQYLCASSEYPLGQGWEETQYFGPGTRLLVL.

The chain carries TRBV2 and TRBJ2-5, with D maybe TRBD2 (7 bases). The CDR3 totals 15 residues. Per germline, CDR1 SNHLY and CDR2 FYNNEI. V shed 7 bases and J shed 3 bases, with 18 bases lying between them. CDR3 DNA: TGTGCCAGCAACCAAGGGGGGGGCTGGAAAGAGACCCAGTACTTC. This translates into CASNQGGGWKETQYF. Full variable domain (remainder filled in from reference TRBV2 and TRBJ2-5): EPEVTQTPSHQVTQMGQEVILRCVPISNHLYFYWYRQILGQKVEFLVSFYNNEISEKSEIFDDQFSVERPDGSNFTLKIRSTKLEDSAMYFCASNQGGGWKETQYFGPGTRLLVL.

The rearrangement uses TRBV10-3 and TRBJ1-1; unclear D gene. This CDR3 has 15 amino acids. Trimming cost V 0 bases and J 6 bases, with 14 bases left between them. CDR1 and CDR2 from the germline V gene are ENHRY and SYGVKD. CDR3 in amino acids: CAISESMRPVPEAFF. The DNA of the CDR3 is TGTGCCATCAGTGAGTCGATGAGGCCGGTCCCTGAAGCTTTCTTT.

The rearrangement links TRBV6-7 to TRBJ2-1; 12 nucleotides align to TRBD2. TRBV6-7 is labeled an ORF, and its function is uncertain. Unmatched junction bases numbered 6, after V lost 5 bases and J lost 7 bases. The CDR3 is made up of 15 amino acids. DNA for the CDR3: TGTGCCAGCAGTACCGGGACTAGCGGGCCAAATGAGCAGTTCTTC. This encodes CASSTGTSGPNEQFF.

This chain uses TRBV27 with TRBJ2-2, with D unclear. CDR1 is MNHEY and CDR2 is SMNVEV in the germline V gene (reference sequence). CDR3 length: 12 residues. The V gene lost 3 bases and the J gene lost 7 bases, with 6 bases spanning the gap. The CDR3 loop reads CASSFLFGELFF. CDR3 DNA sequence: TGTGCCAGCAGTTTTCTCTTCGGGGAGCTGTTTTTT.

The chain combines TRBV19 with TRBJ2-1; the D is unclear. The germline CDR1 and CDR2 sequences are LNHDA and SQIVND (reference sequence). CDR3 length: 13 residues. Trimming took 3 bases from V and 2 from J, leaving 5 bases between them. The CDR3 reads CASSIVTYNEQFF. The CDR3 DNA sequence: TGTGCCAGTAGTATTGTTACCTACAATGAGCAGTTCTTC.